This T cell receptor beta chain was sequenced for a study of post-analysis software for immune sequencing data. Overall study context: Included courses were relapsing-remitting and secondary progressive multiple sclerosis; progressive-relapsing multiple sclerosis was also included.

This clonotype showed up just a few times. Its antigen is still unknown. Whole-study findings and limits: There were five TRBV segments more frequent in patients than controls, and TRBV5-6, TRBV5-1 and TRBV20-1 were among them. Normalized Chao1 diversity was significantly reduced in patients versus controls. Strong co-clustering by F measure was seen for same-batch samples.

J was trimmed by 5 bases and V by 0 bases; bases with no gene match: 10. The CDR3 has 17 amino acids. Per germline, CDR1 MNHEY and CDR2 SVGEGT. The TCR beta cDNA libraries carried unique molecular identifiers. Input of roughly 0.9 to 11 million T cells yielded roughly 530,000 cDNA molecules. A single record per CDR3 protein comes from TCRdb applying MiXCR to the PCR reads. There are hundreds of thousands of distinct CDR3 sequences in the sample; about 50% occur only once, and approximately 4.2% lies in the top ten. This receptor was obtained from a girl aged 10-17 years with multiple sclerosis. The gene calls are TRBV6-2 or TRBV6-3 and TRBJ2-7; 10 nucleotides align to TRBD2. Sequencing input: blood. CDR3 nucleotides: TGTGCCAGCAGTTACTCGATGGTATCTAGCGGGAGCGACGAGCAGTACTTC. This encodes CASSYSMVSSGSDEQYF.